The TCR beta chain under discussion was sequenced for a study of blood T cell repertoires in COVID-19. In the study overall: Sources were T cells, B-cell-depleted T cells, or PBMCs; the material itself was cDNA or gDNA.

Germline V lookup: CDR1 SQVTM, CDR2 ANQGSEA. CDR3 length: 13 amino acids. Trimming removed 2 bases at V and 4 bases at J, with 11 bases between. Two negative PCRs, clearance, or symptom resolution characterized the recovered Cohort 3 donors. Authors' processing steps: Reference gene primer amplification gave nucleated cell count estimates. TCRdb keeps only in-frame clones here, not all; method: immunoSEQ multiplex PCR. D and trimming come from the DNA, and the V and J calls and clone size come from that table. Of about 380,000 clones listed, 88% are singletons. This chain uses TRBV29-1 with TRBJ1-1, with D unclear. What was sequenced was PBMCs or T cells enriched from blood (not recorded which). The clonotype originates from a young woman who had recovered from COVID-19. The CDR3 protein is CSVEYLSGTEAFF. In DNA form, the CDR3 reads TGCAGCGTTGAATACCTCTCCGGCACTGAAGCTTTCTTT.